The 16 T cell receptor beta chains below were found in one sample sequenced in a study of blood T cells in healthy people across ages. Through a sample-barcoded 5' primer and a J-beta primer mix, a second PCR was run for roughly 6 to 11 cycles. Each CDR3 protein gets one entry after TCRdb re-called the 5' RACE reads with MiXCR. The sample has 1.2 million to 1.5 million distinct CDR3 sequences, about 43% seen once; the top ten hold 7.9%. Sequenced input: blood. Receptors were obtained from a woman between 18 and 29 years old in good health.

V is TRBV5-1 and J is TRBJ2-1; the match to TRBD2 covers 12 bases. J lost 0 bases, V lost 0 bases, and 4 bases had no gene match. The CDR3 sequence is 18 residues long. CDR1 and CDR2 from the germline V gene are SGHRS and YFSETQ. CDR3 nucleotide sequence: TGCGCCAGCAGCTTGGTCCAGGGACTAGCGGGCTCCTACAATGAGCAGTTCTTC. Amino acids: CASSLVQGLAGSYNEQFF.

This chain links TRBV3-1 with TRBJ2-3; D tentatively fits TRBD1 or TRBD2 (5 bases each). Germline loops: CDR1 LGHDT, CDR2 YNNKEL (reference sequence). The CDR3 consists of 16 residues. Deletions cut 7 bases from V and 0 bases from J, with 17 bases between. The CDR3 region is CASTHRGGPSTDTQYF. The CDR3 nucleotides are TGTGCCAGCACCCATCGGGGCGGGCCTAGCACAGATACGCAGTATTTT.

This rearrangement joins TRBV5-1 to TRBJ2-1; 8 nucleotides line up with TRBD2. The CDR3 runs to 13 residues. V was pared by 4 bases and J by 8 bases, with 5 bases of the junction left unmatched. The germline gives CDR1 SGHRS, CDR2 YFSETQ. The CDR3 is CASSVAGIDEQFF. CDR3 in DNA: TGCGCCAGCAGCGTAGCGGGAATTGATGAGCAGTTCTTC. The variable domain in full, completed from reference TRBV5-1 and TRBJ2-1, reads KAGVTQTPRYLIKTRGQQVTLSCSPISGHRSVSWYQQTPGQGLQFLFEYFSETQRNKGNFPGRFSGRQFSNSRSEMNVSTLELGDSALYLCASSVAGIDEQFFGPGTRLTVL.

There are a few counts of this clonotype. This sequence joins TRBV28 and TRBJ1-2; tentatively, D is TRBD1 (5 bases). Germline CDR1 reads MDHEN; CDR2 reads SYDVKM. The CDR3 contains 14 residues. V lost 7 bases, J lost 6 bases, and 18 bases lay in between. The DNA of the CDR3 is TGTGCCAGCAACCTGGGGGGGTGGTGGAATGGCTACACCTTC. Protein: CASNLGGWWNGYTF.

This clonotype was observed a handful of times. The chain recombines TRBV5-1 with TRBJ2-1; 8 nucleotides align to TRBD2. The germline V gene encodes CDR1 SGHRS and CDR2 YFSETQ. Unmatched junction bases numbered 12, after V lost 3 bases and J lost 7 bases. The CDR3 totals 16 residues. The CDR3 region is CASSSLAESRENEQFF. CDR3 nucleotides: TGCGCCAGCAGCTCACTAGCGGAGAGTCGGGAAAATGAGCAGTTCTTC.

This CDR3 reads CASSYPVQGGVYEQYF. DNA of the CDR3: TGCGCCAGCAGCTACCCAGTACAGGGAGGAGTTTACGAGCAGTACTTC. The rearrangement uses TRBV5-1 and TRBJ2-5; tentatively, D is TRBD1 or TRBD2 (6 bases each). With the DNA end fitting TRBJ2-7 better, the J assignment may be wrong. Germline lookup yields CDR1 SGHRS and CDR2 YFSETQ. This CDR3 has 16 residues.

This clonotype was seen a few times. The junction departs from the called germline gene at one end, perhaps through a read error. V usage is TRBV27 and J usage is TRBJ2-5; a weak D match, TRBD2 (5 bases). Per the germline V gene, CDR1 is MNHEY and CDR2 is SMNVEV (reference sequence). This CDR3 spans 13 amino acids. CDR3 loop: CASSLVGKETQYF. In DNA form, the CDR3 reads TGCGCCAGCAGCTTGGTCGGGAAAGAGACCCAGTACTTC.

The chain has TRBV7-3 and TRBJ1-1, with 8 bases fitting TRBD1. After removal of 5 bases from V and 4 bases from J, the junction contained 6 bases not matched to a gene. This CDR3 contains 14 residues. CDR1 and CDR2 from the germline V gene are SGHTA and FQGTGA. The CDR3 DNA reads TGTGCCAGCAGCGCATACACAGGGGGCACTGAAGCTTTCTTT. It yields the protein CASSAYTGGTEAFF. The entire variable domain, with the rest obtained from reference TRBV7-3 and TRBJ1-1, is as follows: GAGVSQTPSNKVTEKGKYVELRCDPISGHTALYWYRQSLGQGPEFLIYFQGTGAADDSGLPNDRFFAVRPEGSVSTLKIQRTERGDSAVYLCASSAYTGGTEAFFGQGTRLTVV.

The rearrangement joins TRBV4-1 to TRBJ2-4, with 9 bases aligning to TRBD2. The CDR3 has 18 residues. J gave up 9 bases and V 0 bases, and 15 bases lay outside the gene matches. The germline CDR1 and CDR2 sequences are MGHRA and YSYEKL. CDR3 coding DNA: TGCGCCAGCAGCCAAGATCGTGAGGCTAGCGGGATACTGGGCATTCAGTACTTC. It codes for CASSQDREASGILGIQYF.

This sequence joins TRBV27 and TRBJ1-2, with a possible D match to TRBD1 (6 bases). The CDR3 length is 12 residues. Germline loops: CDR1 MNHEY, CDR2 SMNVEV (reference sequence). Trimming removed 9 bases from V and 7 bases from J, with 15 bases in between. The CDR3 reads CASLSTGSGYTF. The CDR3 DNA follows: TGTGCCAGTTTATCCACAGGGTCTGGCTACACCTTC.

As concerns this clonotype: A read error is possible here, since a much larger clone lies one base away. The V gene is TRBV7-2, the J gene TRBJ2-1, with D possibly being TRBD1 (6 bases). The J call could be wrong; TRBJ2-7 is a better fit for the DNA end. Germline V gene data show CDR1 as SGHTA and CDR2 as FQGNSA. The CDR3 is 14 residues long. CDR3 bases: TGTGCCAGCAACGGACAGAGCTCCTACAATGAGCAGTACTTC. Residues: CASNGQSSYNEQYF.

This clonotype has a handful of counts. The V and J genes are TRBV20-1 and TRBJ2-1; 8 bases match TRBD1. The germline V gene has CDR1 DFQATT and CDR2 SNEGSKA (reference sequence). V was pared by 4 bases and J by 3 bases, with 8 bases of the junction left unmatched. CDR3 length equals 15 residues. CDR3 sequence: CSANPRTGIYNEQFF. The CDR3 DNA is TGCAGTGCTAACCCGAGGACAGGGATCTACAATGAGCAGTTCTTC.

The chain joins TRBV7-2 to TRBJ2-1; the D is unclear. This CDR3 comprises 14 residues. Germline CDR1 and CDR2: SGHTA and FQGNSA. The ends were cut back, 5 bases at V and 2 bases at J, with 10 bases in the middle. The CDR3 is CTSSPPGAYNEQFF. CDR3 DNA: TGTACCAGCAGCCCCCCTGGGGCCTACAATGAGCAGTTCTTC.

J is TRBJ2-1 and V is TRBV20-1; D tentatively fits TRBD1 or TRBD2 (5 bases each). The J call may be wrong; the DNA end is better matched by TRBJ2-7. Germline assignment: CDR1 DFQATT and CDR2 SNEGSKA (reference sequence). CDR3 length: 13 residues. The CDR3 is CSAEGTSYNEQYF. In nucleotides, the CDR3 is TGCAGTGCTGAGGGGACCTCCTACAATGAGCAGTACTTC.

In this sample, this clonotype turned up a few times. The chain uses TRBV5-1 and TRBJ1-4, with D possibly being TRBD1 (5 bases). V dropped 4 bases and J dropped 3 bases, with 16 bases sitting between them. CDR1 SGHRS and CDR2 YFSETQ come from the germline V gene. This CDR3 is built from 16 residues. CDR3: CASSQGTLRANEKLFF. The CDR3 coding sequence is TGCGCCAGCAGCCAGGGCACCCTCAGGGCTAATGAAAAACTGTTTTTT.

In the case of this clonotype: The junction departs from germline at one end; a sequencing error may be responsible. The rearrangement joins TRBV7-3 to TRBJ2-6; D assignment may be TRBD1 or TRBD2 (5 bases each). Germline V gene data show CDR1 as SGHTA and CDR2 as FQGTGA. The CDR3 consists of 18 residues. The CDR3 region is CASSSRGSKSSGANVRTF. In DNA form, the CDR3 reads TGTGCCAGCAGCTCACGGGGCAGTAAGAGCTCTGGGGCCAACGTCCGGACTTTC.